Below, 8 T cell receptor beta chains from the same sample are listed, as sequenced in a study of vaccination and CD4 T cells after COVID-19. Documented treatment: roughly 10-day PBMC culture with coronavirus spike peptide pools or control peptides (ViraFEST assay). The Oncomine TCR Beta short-read assay was what sequenced the DNA obtained from cultured CD4+ T cells. MiXCR was run by TCRdb on the PCR reads, yielding one entry per CDR3 protein. The repertoire includes 25,000 to 30,000 distinct CDR3 sequences, around 60% of them detected once, and around 17% sits in the top ten. Antigens for these TCRs are unknown. The input for sequencing was CD4+ T cells from blood, cultured in vitro, taken after SARS-CoV-2 vaccination. The origin of the receptors is a human donor who received a COVID-19 vaccine.

This clonotype has more than one count but fewer than ten. The V call is TRBV24-1, the J call TRBJ2-5; 14 nucleotides align to TRBD2. The ends lost 4 bases at V and 0 bases at J; junction bases unmatched: 6. CDR3 length: 18 amino acids. Looked up from germline, CDR1 is KGHDR and CDR2 is SFDVKD. CDR3 residues: CATSESGTSGGNQETQYF. CDR3 nucleotide sequence: TGTGCCACCAGTGAGTCCGGGACTAGCGGGGGAAACCAAGAGACCCAGTACTTC.

The chain recombines TRBV2 with TRBJ1-2, with 8 bases matching TRBD1. V was pared by 6 bases and J by 4 bases, with 4 bases of the junction left unmatched. Per the germline V gene, CDR1 is SNHLY and CDR2 is FYNNEI. The CDR3 is made up of 13 amino acids. The CDR3 reads CASSPDRGYGYTF. DNA of the CDR3: TGTGCCAGCAGCCCCGACAGGGGCTATGGCTACACCTTC.

The table lists this clonotype with a few counts. The gene calls are TRBV27 and TRBJ1-3; maybe TRBD1 (5 bases). The CDR3 is 17 amino acids. Trimming stripped 6 bases from V and 0 bases from J, with 18 bases between. Germline V gives CDR1 MNHEY, CDR2 SMNVEV (reference sequence). CDR3 protein: CASRGTYTQSSGNTIYF. In DNA, the CDR3 is TGTGCCAGCAGAGGGACTTACACCCAGAGCTCTGGAAACACCATATATTTT.

This chain uses TRBV5-4 with TRBJ2-1; D uncertain. The J call is doubtful: the DNA matches TRBJ2-7 better. Germline V gene sequence: CDR1 SGHNT, CDR2 YYREEE (reference sequence). The CDR3 totals 14 residues. CDR3 protein: CASSLEGRTYEQYF. The CDR3 DNA is TGTGCCAGCAGCTTGGAGGGCCGAACCTACGAGCAGTACTTC.

The chain carries TRBV10-1 and TRBJ2-3; 11 bases are a match to TRBD2. Germline CDR1 reads WNHNN; CDR2 reads SYGVQD (reference sequence). Trimming at V came to 2 bases and at J to 4 bases, leaving 5 bases not matched to a gene. This CDR3 has 16 amino acids. CDR3 residues: CASSEQVAGGADTQYF. Here the CDR3 DNA reads TGCGCCAGCAGTGAGCAAGTAGCGGGGGGGGCAGATACGCAGTATTTT.

The chain has TRBV27 and TRBJ1-6; TRBD1 matches at 8 bases. The ends lost 5 bases at V and 4 bases at J; junction bases unmatched: 7. The CDR3 covers 16 residues. CDR1 and CDR2 from the germline V gene are MNHEY and SMNVEV (reference sequence). The CDR3 bases are TGTGCCAGCAGTGCCCCTGGACAGGGATATAATTCACCCCTCCACTTT. The encoded protein is CASSAPGQGYNSPLHF.

This clonotype was seen a single time. The V call is TRBV7-6, the J call TRBJ2-3; 9 bases agree with TRBD2. This CDR3 has 19 residues. V dropped 5 bases and J dropped 1; count of bases not matched to a gene: 16. Germline-derived CDR1 and CDR2 are SGHVS and FNYEAQ. The CDR3 protein is CASSLRTIAGEGGTDTQYF. In DNA form, the CDR3 reads TGTGCCAGCAGCCTCCGGACTATAGCGGGGGAAGGGGGCACAGATACGCAGTATTTT.

This clonotype was counted between two and nine times. This chain uses TRBV6-1 with TRBJ2-3, with 9 bases aligning to TRBD2. The CDR3 contains 17 residues. Germline-derived CDR1 and CDR2 are MNHNS and SASEGT. V dropped 1 base and J dropped 8; count of bases not matched to a gene: 13. Here the CDR3 DNA reads TGTGCCAGCAGTGAAGTCGCAGCGGGGGGTTACCCCGGTACGCAGTATTTT. Its protein product is CASSEVAAGGYPGTQYF.